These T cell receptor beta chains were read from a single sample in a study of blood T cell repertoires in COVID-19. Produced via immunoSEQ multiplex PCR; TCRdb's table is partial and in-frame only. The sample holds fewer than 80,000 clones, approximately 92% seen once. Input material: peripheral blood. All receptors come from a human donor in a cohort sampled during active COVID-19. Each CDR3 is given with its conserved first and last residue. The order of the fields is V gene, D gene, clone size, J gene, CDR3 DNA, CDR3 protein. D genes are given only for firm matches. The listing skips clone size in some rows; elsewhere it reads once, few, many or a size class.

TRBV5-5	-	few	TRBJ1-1	TGTGCCAGCAGGGGGCCCAACACTGAAGCTTTCTTT	CASRGPNTEAFF
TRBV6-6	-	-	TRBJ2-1	TGTGCCAGCAGTTTACTATCCGTGGATGAGCAGTTCTTC	CASSLLSVDEQFF
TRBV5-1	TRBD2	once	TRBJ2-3	TGCGCCAGCAGCTTTGGCGGGGGGGCCCGAGATACGCAGTATTTT	CASSFGGGARDTQYF
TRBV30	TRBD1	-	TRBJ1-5	TGTGCCTGGAGTGTTGGGTTGGGACAGGGCAATCAGCCCCAGCATTTT	CAWSVGLGQGNQPQHF
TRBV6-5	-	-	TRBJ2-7	TGTGCCAGCAGGTACGACAGAAAGGGCTACGAGCAGTACTTC	CASRYDRKGYEQYF
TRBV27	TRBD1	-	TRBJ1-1	TGTGCCAGCAAAGCGACCACAGGGGGCAGGGACACTGAAGCTTTCTTT	CASKATTGGRDTEAFF
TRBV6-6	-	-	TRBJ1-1	TGTGCCAGCAGTTACTCCGGGGGGAACACTGAAGCTTTCTTT	CASSYSGGNTEAFF
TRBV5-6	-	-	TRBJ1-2	TGTGCCAGCAGCTTGGGCAGGCCTCAGGGCCGCTATGGCTACACCTTC	CASSLGRPQGRYGYTF
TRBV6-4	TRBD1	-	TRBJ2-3	TGTGCCAGCAGCCCTGGACAGGGCAGCACAGATACGCAGTATTTT	CASSPGQGSTDTQYF
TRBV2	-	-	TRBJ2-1	TGTGCCACCCAGGGTGGTGGGGCAGGCTACAATGAGCAGTTCTTC	CATQGGGAGYNEQFF
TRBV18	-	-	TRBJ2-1	TGTGCCAGCTCACCACCGGGGCAGGGGTCCTACAATGAGCAGTTCTTC	CASSPPGQGSYNEQFF
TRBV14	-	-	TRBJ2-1	TGTGCCAGCAGCCCCCTACAGCTAGGGGGGGGACACAATGAGCAGTTCTTC	CASSPLQLGGGHNEQFF
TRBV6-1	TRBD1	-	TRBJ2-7	TGTGCCAGCAGTGAAGCAGGAGACAGGGGAGGCGAGCAGTACTTC	CASSEAGDRGGEQYF
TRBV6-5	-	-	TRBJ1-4	TGTGCCAGCAGCCACCTAATGGACAATAATGAAAAACTGTTTTTT	CASSHLMDNNEKLFF
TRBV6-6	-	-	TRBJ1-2	TGTGCCAGCAGTACAGCTAACTATGGCTACACCTTC	CASSTANYGYTF
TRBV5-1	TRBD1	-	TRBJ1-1	TGCGCCAGCAGTTCCGACAGGGGGGACACTGAAGCTTTCTTT	CASSSDRGDTEAFF
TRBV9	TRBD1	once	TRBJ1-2	TGTGCCAGCAGCGTAGGTTCAGGGGGCGCGGGAGACTATGGCTACACCTTC	CASSVGSGGAGDYGYTF
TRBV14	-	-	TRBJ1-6	TGTGCCAGCAGCCAAGATCTGGTGACAGGACTCTCCTTT	CASSQDLVTGLSF